This TCR beta chain was profiled in a study of T cells in Graves' hyperthyroidism and ophthalmopathy. RNA transcripts gave rise to amplified TCR beta CDR3 regions. Using the HTBI primer set, a first-round RT-PCR was run on the TCR CDR3. TCRdb fed the multiplex PCR reads into MiXCR, producing one record per CDR3 protein. The table records a few hundred thousand distinct CDR3 sequences, approximately 15% of them present only once. No ophthalmopathy progression within 18 months constituted stable Graves' hyperthyroidism. Every diagnosis used clinical symptoms, serum thyroxine and TRAb, thyroid ultrasound and orbital computed tomography. Using less than 12 ml of fresh peripheral blood, PBMCs were prepared. This clonotype was detected many times. The source material was blood. This sequence originates from a woman aged 25-40 years with Graves' hyperthyroidism.

The CDR3 DNA reads TGTGCCAGCAGTCTCGACCCACAGGGGGCCTACGAGCAGTACTTC. Translation gives CASSLDPQGAYEQYF. This sequence joins TRBV28 and TRBJ2-7; 8 nucleotides align to TRBD1. The CDR3 has 15 residues. Germline V lookup: CDR1 MDHEN, CDR2 SYDVKM. V lost 5 bases to trimming and J lost 2 bases; unmatched junction nucleotides: 8.